Listed below are T cell receptor beta chains from one sample, sequenced in a study of cytomegalovirus exposure and HLA in healthy donors. Sequencing was performed with immunoSEQ multiplex PCR; in TCRdb, only in-frame clones are kept and a portion is missing. The data show about 160,000 clones, 82% seen once. Input material: PBMCs. The receptor source for this set is a man aged 45 to 65 in good health and CMV-seropositive. Each CDR3 is given with its conserved first and last residue. Part of the rows lack a size; the others show once, few, many or a class for expanded clones.

abundance: .
v_gene: TRBV5-8
len: 16
j_gene: TRBJ1-1
CDR3aa: CASSRTGLGLNTEAFF

abundance: .
v_gene: TRBV7-2
len: 15
j_gene: TRBJ2-7
CDR3aa: CASSLGGTGAYEQYF

abundance: .
v_gene: TRBV11-3
len: 13
j_gene: TRBJ2-7
CDR3aa: CASSLDRAKEQYF

abundance: .
v_gene: TRBV25-1
len: 14
j_gene: TRBJ1-1
CDR3aa: CASRKQGASAEAFF

abundance: .
v_gene: TRBV29-1
len: 13
j_gene: TRBJ2-7
CDR3aa: CSVRTSGAGEQYF

abundance: .
v_gene: TRBV30
len: 13
j_gene: TRBJ1-6
CDR3aa: CAWTTDENSPLHF

abundance: .
v_gene: TRBV29-1
len: 17
j_gene: TRBJ2-1
CDR3aa: CSVEDYSGVKSYNEQFF

abundance: .
v_gene: TRBV28
len: 16
j_gene: TRBJ1-3
CDR3aa: CASSLPGHNSGNTIYF

abundance: few
v_gene: TRBV4-1
len: 12
j_gene: TRBJ1-4
CDR3aa: CASSPAGEKLFF

abundance: .
v_gene: TRBV15
len: 16
j_gene: TRBJ2-7
CDR3aa: CATSRHRQGPFLEQYF

abundance: few
v_gene: TRBV7-8
len: 17
j_gene: TRBJ2-3
CDR3aa: CASSLGLAGGFADTQYF

abundance: .
v_gene: TRBV21-1
len: 16
j_gene: TRBJ2-7
CDR3aa: CASSTGTSGETYEQYF

abundance: .
v_gene: TRBV28
len: 13
j_gene: TRBJ2-7
CDR3aa: CASSRTGVYEQYF

abundance: .
v_gene: TRBV19
len: 16
j_gene: TRBJ2-7
CDR3aa: CASSMDPDLNYYEQYF

abundance: once
v_gene: TRBV4-3
len: 15
j_gene: TRBJ1-1
CDR3aa: CASSHYEGALSEAFF

abundance: .
v_gene: TRBV6-1
len: 16
j_gene: TRBJ1-4
CDR3aa: CASSETRARGDEKLFF

abundance: .
v_gene: TRBV29-1
len: 13
j_gene: TRBJ2-1
CDR3aa: CSAWERGYNEQFF

abundance: .
v_gene: TRBV19
len: 15
j_gene: TRBJ2-2
CDR3aa: CARKTGGGDHGELFF

abundance: .
v_gene: TRBV7-2
len: 14
j_gene: TRBJ1-5
CDR3aa: CASSLRGSNQPQHF

abundance: .
v_gene: TRBV15
len: 15
j_gene: TRBJ2-1
CDR3aa: CATATSGSSYNEQFF

abundance: .
v_gene: TRBV4-1
len: 13
j_gene: TRBJ2-3
CDR3aa: CASSQEGADTQYF

abundance: .
v_gene: TRBV2
len: 13
j_gene: TRBJ1-6
CDR3aa: CASGGSYNSPLHF

abundance: few
v_gene: TRBV6-6
len: 15
j_gene: TRBJ2-4
CDR3aa: CAITPGGLAKNIQYF

abundance: .
v_gene: TRBV9
len: 16
j_gene: TRBJ2-2
CDR3aa: CASSLAAGANTGELFF

abundance: .
v_gene: TRBV23-1
len: 12
j_gene: TRBJ1-6
CDR3aa: CAFGQLGSPLHF

abundance: .
v_gene: TRBV7-9
len: 17
j_gene: TRBJ2-1
CDR3aa: CASSNQGGQGIYNEQFF

abundance: .
v_gene: TRBV28
len: 16
j_gene: TRBJ1-5
CDR3aa: CASSVTEFYSNQPQHF

abundance: .
v_gene: TRBV15
len: 14
j_gene: TRBJ2-1
CDR3aa: CATSTQVNNNEQFF

abundance: once
v_gene: TRBV4-3
len: 16
j_gene: TRBJ2-3
CDR3aa: CASSQDREGTPNTQYF

abundance: .
v_gene: TRBV28
len: 13
j_gene: TRBJ2-7
CDR3aa: CASSLGTGGEQYF

abundance: .
v_gene: TRBV7-3
len: 14
j_gene: TRBJ2-5
CDR3aa: CASSAGTAQETQYF

abundance: .
v_gene: TRBV6-4
len: 15
j_gene: TRBJ2-3
CDR3aa: CASSELSGRANTQYF

abundance: .
v_gene: TRBV6-5
len: 14
j_gene: TRBJ2-2
CDR3aa: CASRQEAGTGELFF

abundance: .
v_gene: TRBV11-2
len: 15
j_gene: TRBJ2-7
CDR3aa: CASSLDRDRDYEQYF

abundance: many
v_gene: TRBV28
len: 16
j_gene: TRBJ2-3
CDR3aa: CASSLGDSLSTDTQYF

abundance: .
v_gene: TRBV7-2
len: 14
j_gene: TRBJ2-5
CDR3aa: CASSLGSVQETQYF

abundance: few
v_gene: TRBV4-3
len: 12
j_gene: TRBJ2-5
CDR3aa: CASSQSGETQYF

abundance: .
v_gene: TRBV5-1
len: 19
j_gene: TRBJ2-2
CDR3aa: CASSSGLAGGHPGTGELFF

abundance: .
v_gene: TRBV13
len: 15
j_gene: TRBJ2-1
CDR3aa: CASSGGLGGGNEQFF

abundance: .
v_gene: TRBV15
len: 16
j_gene: TRBJ1-2
CDR3aa: CATSRVGTGYSYGYTF

abundance: .
v_gene: TRBV18
len: 13
j_gene: TRBJ2-5
CDR3aa: CARGTSGIETQYF

abundance: .
v_gene: TRBV14
len: 11
j_gene: TRBJ2-7
CDR3aa: CASSLYYEQYF

abundance: once
v_gene: TRBV2
len: 13
j_gene: TRBJ2-7
CDR3aa: CASRRDTSYEQYF

abundance: few
v_gene: TRBV28
len: 12
j_gene: TRBJ1-2
CDR3aa: CASSQGAFGYTF

abundance: few
v_gene: TRBV4-1
len: 19
j_gene: TRBJ2-5
CDR3aa: CASSQPRLAGGRGRETQYF

abundance: .
v_gene: TRBV7-2
len: 15
j_gene: TRBJ2-7
CDR3aa: CASSPNGHPSYEQYF

abundance: .
v_gene: TRBV7-2
len: 16
j_gene: TRBJ1-2
CDR3aa: CASSQERTGANYGYTF

abundance: few
v_gene: TRBV7-9
len: 14
j_gene: TRBJ1-1
CDR3aa: CASSLEGTVTEAFF

abundance: .
v_gene: TRBV2
len: 16
j_gene: TRBJ2-1
CDR3aa: CASSPLGDRSYNEQFF

abundance: .
v_gene: TRBV19
len: 14
j_gene: TRBJ1-1
CDR3aa: CASSMGQGDTEAFF

abundance: .
v_gene: TRBV28
len: 15
j_gene: TRBJ1-1
CDR3aa: CASSLLSGPNTEAFF

abundance: .
v_gene: TRBV28
len: 12
j_gene: TRBJ1-1
CDR3aa: CASSFQVPEAFF

abundance: .
v_gene: TRBV5-4
len: 15
j_gene: TRBJ1-1
CDR3aa: CASSPSTGLNTEAFF

abundance: few
v_gene: TRBV30
len: 11
j_gene: TRBJ2-1
CDR3aa: CAWRGRHEQFF

abundance: .
v_gene: TRBV7-2
len: 15
j_gene: TRBJ2-2
CDR3aa: CASSFGVSNTGELFF

abundance: few
v_gene: TRBV6-5
len: 12
j_gene: TRBJ2-7
CDR3aa: CASSRTGFEQYF

abundance: .
v_gene: TRBV4-3
len: 16
j_gene: TRBJ1-3
CDR3aa: CASSQDRGLGGNTIYF